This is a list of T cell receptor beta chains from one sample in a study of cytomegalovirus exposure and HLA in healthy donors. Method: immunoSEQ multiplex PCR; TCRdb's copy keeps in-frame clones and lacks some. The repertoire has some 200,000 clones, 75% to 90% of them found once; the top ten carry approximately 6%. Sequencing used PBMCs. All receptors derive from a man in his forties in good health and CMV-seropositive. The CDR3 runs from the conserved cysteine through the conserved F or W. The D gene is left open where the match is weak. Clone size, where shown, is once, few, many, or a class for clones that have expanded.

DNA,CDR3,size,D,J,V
TGCGCCAGCAGCTTGGGACTAGCCGCAGATACGCAGTATTTT,CASSLGLAADTQYF,.,TRBD2,TRBJ2-3,TRBV5-1
TGTGCTAGTGGTTCGGGAGTAGTTTCTGAAAAACTGTTTTTT,CASGSGVVSEKLFF,.,.,TRBJ1-4,TRBV12-5
TGTGCCAGCAATGGCATTATCTCTGGAAACACCATATATTTT,CASNGIISGNTIYF,.,.,TRBJ1-3,TRBV6-8
TGTGCCAGCAGCTCCACAGGGGGCGACTATGGCTACACCTTC,CASSSTGGDYGYTF,.,TRBD1,TRBJ1-2,TRBV7-8
TGTGCCAGCAGTTTAGGCTGGGGGCGCGACACCGGGGAGCTGTTTTTT,CASSLGWGRDTGELFF,.,.,TRBJ2-2,TRBV28
TGTGCCAGCAGCCAAGAGGAGGGTCGGCATTCACCCCTCCACTTT,CASSQEEGRHSPLHF,.,.,TRBJ1-6,TRBV4-2
TGTGCCAGCAGCCTGGACAGCTCTGGAAACACCATATATTTT,CASSLDSSGNTIYF,.,.,TRBJ1-3,TRBV7-2
TGCGCCAGCAGTGACCCAGCGGGGGGCTACGAGCAGTACTTC,CASSDPAGGYEQYF,.,TRBD2,TRBJ2-7,TRBV10-1
TGTGCCAGCAGGAATTATAGCACCATATATTTT,CASRNYSTIYF,.,.,TRBJ1-3,TRBV28
TGTGCCAGCAGCAAATTGCGGTCTCCAACTAATGAAAAACTGTTTTTT,CASSKLRSPTNEKLFF,.,.,TRBJ1-4,TRBV21-1
TGTGCCAGCAGCTCAAGGACAGGGGGTGGTTTCGATACGCAGTATTTT,CASSSRTGGGFDTQYF,.,TRBD1,TRBJ2-3,TRBV13
TGTGCCAGTAGTATAGATCCGGGGAAGGGGCCCCAGCATTTT,CASSIDPGKGPQHF,.,.,TRBJ1-5,TRBV19
TGTGCCAGCTCTCGCGGCCCTTCGGGAGAGACCCAGTACTTC,CASSRGPSGETQYF,.,.,TRBJ2-5,TRBV6-5
TGTGCCAGCAGCTTAGGCCGGGAGACCCAGTACTTC,CASSLGRETQYF,.,.,TRBJ2-5,TRBV7-8
TGTGCCAGCTCACCACCGCCCAGGCAGAACACTGAAGCTTTCTTT,CASSPPPRQNTEAFF,few,.,TRBJ1-1,TRBV18
TGTGCCATCAGTGACGGGGGCAATGAGCAGTTCTTC,CAISDGGNEQFF,.,.,TRBJ2-1,TRBV10-3
TGTGCCAGCAGCTCCCTCGGGGAGGGGGTAGACTTC,CASSSLGEGVDF,.,.,TRBJ2-5,TRBV7-9
TGTGCCAGCAGCTTATCCAGGACAGGGCCCGAAGCTTTCTTT,CASSLSRTGPEAFF,.,TRBD1,TRBJ1-1,TRBV7-8
TGTGCCAGCTGGGATACAGGGCTGGGCTACACCTTC,CASWDTGLGYTF,.,.,TRBJ1-2,TRBV18
TGCGCCAGCAGCCAAGACTGGACAGCGTCGCAAGAGACCCAGTACTTC,CASSQDWTASQETQYF,.,.,TRBJ2-5,TRBV4-3
TGTGCCAGTAGTATAGTGGGGACGGAGGGCTACGAGCAGTACTTC,CASSIVGTEGYEQYF,.,.,TRBJ2-7,TRBV19
TGCGCCAGCAGCCACAGGGCGGCGCCGGGGGACGAGCAGTACTTC,CASSHRAAPGDEQYF,.,.,TRBJ2-7,TRBV4-3
TGCGCCAGCAGCCCGGATAGCGGGGGGGCGTCGACAGATACGCAGTATTTT,CASSPDSGGASTDTQYF,.,TRBD2,TRBJ2-3,TRBV4-1
TGTGCCACCCAGGGGGCGGGCGAGCAGTACTTC,CATQGAGEQYF,.,TRBD1,TRBJ2-7,TRBV7-9
TGTGCCAGCAGTTTAGGGGGGTTACCCTTAAATGAGCAGTTCTTC,CASSLGGLPLNEQFF,.,.,TRBJ2-1,TRBV28
TGTGCCAGCAGCTACCAGGGGAACTATGGCTACACCTTC,CASSYQGNYGYTF,.,.,TRBJ1-2,TRBV27
TGTGCCACAGGGGCCATTAACACCGGGGAGCTGTTTTTT,CATGAINTGELFF,.,.,TRBJ2-2,TRBV10-3
TGTGCCAGCAGTTCGCCCCAGGGGCTGAACACTGAAGCTTTCTTT,CASSSPQGLNTEAFF,.,.,TRBJ1-1,TRBV6-1
TGTGCCAGCAGCCTGACCGGGACACGTAGCACAGATACGCAGTATTTT,CASSLTGTRSTDTQYF,.,.,TRBJ2-3,TRBV7-9
TGTGCCAGTAGTATCGGTCTAGCGGGGGGAAAGTTCTTC,CASSIGLAGGKFF,.,TRBD2,TRBJ2-1,TRBV19
TGTGCTAGTGGTGCCGGGACTAGCGAGCAGTACTTC,CASGAGTSEQYF,.,TRBD2,TRBJ2-7,TRBV12-5
TGTGCCTGGGAAGGGGGAGGGAACGAGCAGTACTTC,CAWEGGGNEQYF,.,.,TRBJ2-7,TRBV30
TGCGCCAGCATGTTATTTTTGGCGGGGGGTGCTGACATTCAGTACTTC,CASMLFLAGGADIQYF,.,TRBD2,TRBJ2-4,TRBV10-2
TGTGCCAGCAGCGAGAGGACAGGGATCAATGAGCAGTTCTTC,CASSERTGINEQFF,.,TRBD1,TRBJ2-1,TRBV2
TGTGCCTGGAGCGCCACAGGGATTGGCAATCAGCCCCAGCATTTT,CAWSATGIGNQPQHF,.,.,TRBJ1-5,TRBV30
TGCGCCAGCAGCCCCTTGGGAGCGGGGGGCACAGATACGCAGTATTTT,CASSPLGAGGTDTQYF,.,TRBD2,TRBJ2-3,TRBV5-1
TGTGCCAGCAGTCCAACAGGGACCGGGGCCAACGTCCTGACTTTC,CASSPTGTGANVLTF,.,.,TRBJ2-6,TRBV28
TGCGCCAGCAGCTGGGGAGTGAACACTGAAGCTTTCTTT,CASSWGVNTEAFF,.,.,TRBJ1-1,TRBV5-1
TGTGCCAGTACCCCGTGGACAGGGGCAGGCTACACCTTC,CASTPWTGAGYTF,.,TRBD1,TRBJ1-2,TRBV19
TGTGCCAGCAGTTTAGACAGGTTTTGGACTGAAGCTTTCTTT,CASSLDRFWTEAFF,.,.,TRBJ1-1,TRBV6-5
TGTGCCACCACAGTTTCTGGAAACACCATATATTTT,CATTVSGNTIYF,.,.,TRBJ1-3,TRBV6-1